This TCR beta chain was identified during a study of shared clonotypes between healthy human individuals (TCRdb year 2020). With respect to the entire study: A few men and a couple of women, aged 18 to 49 years, made up the cohort. To estimate repertoire size and how much clonotype sharing occurs between individuals, the study deeply sequenced the blood TCR repertoires of five or six healthy adults. Libraries were prepared and TCR repertoires were sequenced by different laboratories using diverse techniques, in order to increase sequencing depth and limit assay-specific biases. Leukapheresis yielded between about 0.85 and 9 billion PBMCs per donor. For each donor, CD4 naive and CD4 memory were each given three plates, CD8 naive was given two plates, and CD8 memory was given one plate.

The paper as a whole reports these results and caveats: Pairwise subsampling indicated that sequencing depth was expected to affect the degree of clonotype sharing among donors. Estimated clonotype richness was generally larger for naive than for memory subsets. Clonotypes shared by all four sorted-subset donors showed higher generation probabilities than non-shared clonotypes. Because the study included a small number of donors, the genetic and exposure-history diversity represented was limited. Across four donors, approximately 5% of naive CD4, more than 3% of naive CD8, about 2.3% of memory CD4, and under 0.45% of memory CD8 clonotypes were shared. Sampling was limited to blood, and TCR repertoires in tissue likely differ from TCR repertoires in blood. Rarefaction of sorted-subset datasets indicated incomplete sequencing despite the large sequencing depth.

The CDR3 covers 13 residues, taking in both the cysteine and the phenylalanine. Kept here is only the CDR3 DNA, which spans 39 bases and is read in frame from base 1. V loses 1 base of germline sequence and J loses 5 bases, and the interval between the two ends is 7 bases. CDR1 and CDR2 (SGHNT, YENEEA) derive from the germline V gene. Points on this clone: The antigen this receptor binds is unknown. No qualities accompany the bases; no much larger clone lies one base away.

The donors were healthy, HIV-negative adults with no recently reported acute infections or vaccinations. Every donor was a Caucasian adult residing in Nashville, Tennessee, USA. The CD8 memory samples were a combination of magnetically selected CD45RO+ cells and CCR7-negative CD45RA+ effector memory (TemRA) cells. After blood collection by leukapheresis, PBMCs were isolated using Ficoll-Histopaque density gradient centrifugation and then cryopreserved in the vapor phase of liquid nitrogen. Analytical flow cytometry was used to check the purity and quantity of every magnetically sorted T cell population. Genomic DNA was isolated from every sorted fraction and measured by UV absorbance on a Nanodrop 2000c. Using the deep immunoSEQ assay, multiplex PCR amplified TCR CDR3 regions from genomic DNA. Extracted genomic DNA from each cell subset was spread evenly across all wells of several immunoSEQ 96-well plates, with each plate serving as a replicate. For sorted subsets, approximately 190 ng genomic DNA, equal to tens of thousands of T cell genomes, was loaded into each replicate PCR. Purified libraries were quantified with a Qubit 3.0 fluorometer, sized on a Bioanalyzer 2100, and re-quantified with the KAPA Library Quantification kit. A separate single-read 150-cycle Illumina NextSeq 550 flow cell was used to sequence each immunoSEQ 96-well plate. The authors' pipeline ran thus. Because the immunoSEQ output included only junctional sequences and no quality scores, the filtering could not be the same as the filtering used for full-length reads. Sequences were annotated with PyIR, a Python wrapper for IgBLAST v1.9, and V/J genes and CDR3 were assigned using IMGT germline references. Reads were removed for weak V/J assignments (E-value above 1e-6), missing CDR3, stop codons, out-of-frame junctions, or ambiguous translated residues. V3J clonotypes were defined as sequences sharing an identical inferred V gene, J gene, and CDR3 amino acid sequence. The percentage overlap between two repertoires was calculated by dividing the number of shared unique clonotypes by the size of the smaller repertoire. Richness of each repertoire was evaluated using RTK rarefaction, the Chao1 estimator, and Recon v2.1 estimates of unobserved clonotypes. OLGA was used to compute generation probabilities for all TCRbeta clonotypes that the gDNA method yielded from several donors. TCRdb stores this immuneACCESS table with in-frame sequences only. Part of the clones is absent; in the studies checked, under half of the shortfall reflects unresolved V genes, and no reason is known for the rest. The V and J calls and clone size were taken over from that table, and D and trimming were inferred from the DNA. Counted in this sample were about 380,000 clones; about 96% of them appeared once. The ten largest clones add up to about 0.32% of the sample.

Sequenced: memory CD8+ T cells sorted from blood. The sample's cell subset or site label is to be understood as: CD45RO+ cells pooled with CCR7-negative TemRA cells. The clonotype was recovered from a man aged 25-45 years in good health. The V gene is TRBV11-3 and the J gene is TRBJ2-3; confidence is insufficient to name the D gene. The CDR3 region: CASSLAGRDTQYF. The bases read TGTGCCAGCAGCTTAGCAGGTCGAGATACGCAGTATTTT.